Following are 30 T cell receptor beta chains from one sample sequenced in a study of blood T cell repertoires in COVID-19. Sequencing was performed with immunoSEQ multiplex PCR; in TCRdb, only in-frame clones are kept and a portion is missing. The sample has 55,000 to 90,000 clones, approximately 90% seen once. Sequencing used peripheral blood. These receptors all come from a human donor in a cohort sampled during active COVID-19.

The chain couples TRBV18 to TRBJ2-3; D is perhaps TRBD2 (6 bases). The CDR3 sequence is 15 residues long. Trimming removed 0 bases from V and 11 bases from J, with 18 bases in between. The germline gives CDR1 KGHSH, CDR2 LQKENI. In DNA form, the CDR3 reads TGTGCCAGCTCACCACCCCTAGTGGAGGGACGGGAGCAGTATTTT. Translated: CASSPPLVEGREQYF. Together with reference TRBV18 and TRBJ2-3, the CDR3 gives the full variable domain: NAGVMQNPRHLVRRRGQEARLRCSPMKGHSHVYWYRQLPEEGLKFMVYLQKENIIDESGMPKERFSAEFPKEGPSILRIQQVVRGDSAAYFCASSPPLVEGREQYFGPGTRLTVL.

The rearrangement links TRBV3-1 (or the pseudogene TRBV3-2) to TRBJ1-5; TRBD1 is a possible D gene (6 bases). The V gene lost 0 bases and the J gene lost 5 bases, with 11 bases spanning the gap. The CDR3 covers 15 residues. Germline CDR1 reads LGHDT; CDR2 reads YNNKEL (reference sequence). The CDR3 DNA is TGTGCCAGCAGCCAAGACACAGGGCTCCATCAGCCCCAGCATTTT. Translation: CASSQDTGLHQPQHF.

The chain combines TRBV13 with TRBJ2-1, with a weak D call TRBD2 (6 bases). Germline V lookup: CDR1 PRHDT, CDR2 FYEKMQ (reference sequence). The CDR3 length is 16 residues. The V and J ends lost 1 base and 5 bases respectively, with 15 bases between them. The CDR3 protein is CASSLAARWGDNEQFF. The CDR3 bases are TGTGCCAGCAGCTTAGCTGCCCGATGGGGGGACAATGAGCAGTTCTTC.

This clone appeared once. This chain connects TRBV6-5 to TRBJ1-2, with D tentatively TRBD1 (6 bases). The germline V gene has CDR1 MNHEY and CDR2 SVGAGI. The V end lost 8 bases, the J end lost 4 bases, and 14 bases lay between the germline ends. This CDR3 has 13 residues. The CDR3 loop reads CASRGGGPYGYTF. CDR3 coding DNA: TGTGCCAGCCGAGGGGGGGGCCCCTATGGCTACACCTTC.

The chain carries TRBV4-1 and TRBJ2-7; tentatively, D is TRBD1 (6 bases). From germline, CDR1 is MGHRA and CDR2 YSYEKL. The CDR3 length is 14 residues. The V end was cut by 7 bases, the J end by 4 bases, with 17 bases between. In DNA, the CDR3 is TGCGCCAGCACCCTGACAGAGGGGGAGTACGAGCAGTACTTC. Protein: CASTLTEGEYEQYF.

V is TRBV7-8 and J is TRBJ2-7; 9 bases agree with TRBD1. Germline CDR1 is SGHVS and CDR2 is FQNEAQ. CDR3 length equals 14 residues. Trimming took 4 bases from V and 5 from J; bases not matched to a gene: 6. For the CDR3, the DNA is TGTGCCAGCAGCTCAACCTACAGGGGGCACGAGCAGTACGTC. Amino acids: CASSSTYRGHEQYV.

A single count supports this clone. The rearrangement uses TRBV7-9 and TRBJ2-7, with TRBD1 identical over 7 bases. With V trimmed by 1 base and J by 1 base, 4 bases remained unmatched. In germline, CDR1 is SEHNR, CDR2 FQNEAQ (reference sequence). This CDR3 comprises 15 residues. The CDR3, as DNA: TGTGCCAGCAGCTTAGAGGGGGCACGATCCTACGAGCAGTACGTC. The encoded protein is CASSLEGARSYEQYV.

The V call is TRBV24-1, the J call TRBJ2-1; 10 bases are shared with TRBD1. V was pared by 4 bases and J by 8 bases, with 7 bases of the junction left unmatched. The CDR3 spans 15 residues. CDR1 is KGHDR and CDR2 is SFDVKD in the germline V gene. CDR3 protein: CATSDPTGTGDEQFF. The DNA of the CDR3 is TGTGCCACCAGTGACCCGACCGGGACAGGGGATGAGCAGTTCTTC.

The rearrangement joins TRBV29-1 to TRBJ2-3; the D gene is possibly TRBD2 (5 bases). This CDR3 comprises 12 residues. V was shortened by 4 bases and J by 3 bases, with 8 bases between the two germline ends. CDR1 is SQVTM, CDR2 ANQGSEA, per germline. Written as DNA, the CDR3 is TGCAGCGTTGCTCGGGGTACAGATACGCAGTATTTT. Residues: CSVARGTDTQYF.

The chain is built from TRBV3-1 (or the pseudogene TRBV3-2) and TRBJ2-1, with TRBD2 matching over 7 bases. The CDR3 has 15 amino acids. Looked up from germline, CDR1 is LGHDT and CDR2 is YNNKEL (reference sequence). V lost 0 bases and J lost 4; bases outside the gene matches: 3. The CDR3: CASSQDLAEYNEQFF. The CDR3, as DNA: TGTGCCAGCAGCCAAGACCTAGCGGAGTACAATGAGCAGTTCTTC.

The genes are TRBV5-6 and TRBJ2-3, with 8 bases that match TRBD2. Losses at the gene ends were 5 bases for V and 1 base for J; bases not matched to a gene: 12. The length of the CDR3 is 17 residues. The germline V gene has CDR1 SGHDT and CDR2 YYEEEE. The CDR3 region is CASSLSTSGRGTDTQYF. The CDR3 DNA follows: TGTGCCAGCAGTCTATCCACCTCCGGGAGGGGCACAGATACGCAGTATTTT.

The V gene is TRBV5-8, the J gene TRBJ1-5; 9 bases agree with TRBD1. V trimming: 3 bases; J trimming: 6 bases; junction bases outside the gene matches: 7. Per the germline V gene, CDR1 is SGHTS and CDR2 is YDEGEE. The CDR3 spans 15 residues. DNA of the CDR3: TGTGCCAGCAGCTCTTCCGGGACAGGGCGTCAGCCCCAGCATTTT. This gives the protein CASSSSGTGRQPQHF. The full variable domain, rest sourced from reference TRBV5-8 and TRBJ1-5, is EAGVTQSPTHLIKTRGQQATLRCSPISGHTSVYWYQQALGLGLQFLLWYDEGEERNRGNFPPRFSGRQFPNYSSELNVNALELEDSALYLCASSSSGTGRQPQHFGDGTRLSIL.

The rearrangement uses TRBV5-1 and TRBJ2-3; no clear D gene. Trimming stripped 5 bases from V and 3 bases from J, with 16 bases between. The germline V gene encodes CDR1 SGHRS and CDR2 YFSETQ. This CDR3 has 15 residues. CDR3 nucleotide sequence: TGCGCCAGCAGTCTGGGCCATGGAAAGACAGATACGCAGTATTTT. Translating gives CASSLGHGKTDTQYF.

This chain uses TRBV2 with TRBJ2-1; 7 bases are shared with TRBD2. The CDR3 loop spans 16 amino acids. The V and J ends lost 6 bases and 0 bases, in that order; junction bases with no gene match: 8. Germline CDR1 is SNHLY and CDR2 is FYNNEI. CDR3 coding DNA: TGTGCCAGCAGGTGGGACTATCTACGCTCCTACAATGAGCAGTTCTTC. Encoded protein: CASRWDYLRSYNEQFF.

The V call is TRBV5-4, the J call TRBJ1-1; D is perhaps TRBD1 (6 bases). CDR1 and CDR2 from the germline V gene are SGHNT and YYREEE (reference sequence). V was clipped by 4 bases and J by 1 base, with 14 bases between them. The CDR3 is 15 residues long. The chain's CDR3 is CASSRGGVQNTEAFF. The CDR3 region has the DNA TGTGCCAGCAGCCGAGGGGGGGTTCAGAACACTGAAGCTTTCTTT.

The chain carries TRBV7-9 and TRBJ1-6, with 7 bases fitting TRBD1. The CDR3 spans 17 residues. Germline assignment: CDR1 SEHNR and CDR2 FQNEAQ (reference sequence). Unmatched junction bases numbered 11, after V lost 1 base and J lost 8 bases. CDR3 bases: TGTGCCAGCAGCTTAGGGAGGGGGCCCGGCGGTTATTCACCCCTCCACTTT. Protein: CASSLGRGPGGYSPLHF.

The chain is built from TRBV19 and TRBJ1-4; the D is unclear. V shed 10 bases and J shed 3 bases, with 15 bases lying between them. Germline lookup yields CDR1 LNHDA and CDR2 SQIVND (reference sequence). This CDR3 comprises 14 residues. The CDR3 region has the DNA TGTGCCACCTCGAGGGATTCGGCTAATGAAAAACTGTTTTTT. Translating it yields CATSRDSANEKLFF.

This chain joins TRBV30 and TRBJ1-2; a weak D match, TRBD1 (6 bases). The length of the CDR3 is 10 residues. The germline V and J ends were trimmed by 7 bases and 8 bases, with 11 bases remaining between them. The V gene's germline CDR1 is GTSNPN and CDR2 SVGIG (reference sequence). The CDR3 protein is CASSDSGYTF. CDR3 nucleotide sequence: TGTGCCTCCTCGGACAGCGGCTACACCTTC.

The chain recombines TRBV6-6 with TRBJ2-7; 8 bases are a match to TRBD2. Germline-derived CDR1 and CDR2 are MNHNY and SVGAGI (reference sequence). There are 15 residues in the CDR3. J lost 6 bases, V lost 6 bases, and 13 bases had no gene match. Here the CDR3 reads CASREGGRPPGEQYV. The DNA of the CDR3 is TGTGCCAGCAGGGAGGGCGGGAGGCCCCCAGGCGAGCAGTACGTC.

This clone showed up just once. This chain connects TRBV5-1 to TRBJ2-7, with TRBD2 matching over 13 bases. This CDR3 spans 16 amino acids. V shed 3 bases and J 2 bases; nucleotides not matched to a gene: 5. Per germline, CDR1 SGHRS and CDR2 YFSETQ. This CDR3 is CASSSEGLAGAYEQYF. CDR3 DNA: TGCGCCAGCAGCTCGGAAGGACTAGCGGGGGCCTACGAGCAGTACTTC.

This chain connects TRBV7-2 to TRBJ2-1; 8 bases agree with TRBD1. The CDR3 covers 15 residues. The ends lost 6 bases at V and 1 base at J; junction bases unmatched: 5. CDR1 and CDR2 (germline): SGHTA, FQGNSA. The CDR3 DNA reads TGTGCCAGCAGACCTACAGGGGGTTCCTACAATGAGCAGTTCTTC. This sequence encodes CASRPTGGSYNEQFF.

The DNA for the CDR3 is TGTGCCAGCAGTGAGTCCAGCGGGAGGGTTACGCAGTATTTT. Its translation is CASSESSGRVTQYF. This chain joins TRBV6-1 and TRBJ2-3; 10 bases map to TRBD2. The V segment lost 3 bases and the J segment 8 bases; nucleotides outside the gene matches: 5. CDR1 MNHNS and CDR2 SASEGT come from the germline V gene. The CDR3 sequence is 14 residues long.

CDR3 amino acids: CASSAGVTVEQFF. The CDR3 DNA is TGTGCCAGCAGCGCAGGGGTAACGGTGGAGCAGTTCTTC. The chain couples TRBV9 to TRBJ2-1, with D possibly matching TRBD1 (6 bases). The germline gives CDR1 SGDLS, CDR2 YYNGEE. This CDR3 is 13 amino acids long. V shed 3 bases and J shed 10 bases, with 14 bases lying between them.

This clone was detected once. The gene calls are TRBV11-2 and TRBJ2-7; 7 bases agree with TRBD2. The CDR3 extends over 14 amino acids. Germline trimming cut 1 base from V and 9 bases from J; bases unmatched to any gene: 9. Per germline, CDR1 SGHAT and CDR2 FQNNGV. In DNA form, the CDR3 reads TGTGCCAGCAGCTTAGTCCCGCCGGGGGGAAGGCAGTACGTC. Its translation is CASSLVPPGGRQYV.

The rearrangement uses TRBV5-1 and TRBJ2-3, with TRBD2 matching over 8 bases. Germline V lookup: CDR1 SGHRS, CDR2 YFSETQ. This CDR3 contains 16 residues. V lost 1 base and J lost 3; bases outside the gene matches: 7. CDR3 loop: CASSLSAGGSTDTQYF. The CDR3, as DNA: TGCGCCAGCAGCTTGTCGGCGGGAGGATCGACAGATACGCAGTATTTT.

This chain joins TRBV12-3 or TRBV12-4 and TRBJ2-3, with a tentative D call TRBD1 (6 bases). The CDR3 consists of 13 residues. V was cut by 5 bases and J by 4 bases, with 10 bases left in between. In DNA, the CDR3 is TGTGCCAGCAGTGGACAGTCCTCAGATACGCAGTATTTT. This translates into CASSGQSSDTQYF.

The chain joins TRBV2 to TRBJ2-5; 9 bases line up with TRBD2. Trimming took 4 bases from V and 5 from J; bases not matched to a gene: 5. The CDR3 has 14 amino acids. The germline gives CDR1 SNHLY, CDR2 FYNNEI. CDR3 protein: CASSAGLAGETQYF. As DNA, the CDR3 is TGTGCCAGCAGTGCGGGACTAGCAGGGGAGACCCAGTACTTC.

The chain has TRBV29-1 and TRBJ2-3; 10 nucleotides align to TRBD1. V lost 4 bases to trimming and J lost 1 base; unmatched junction nucleotides: 2. Germline CDR1 and CDR2: SQVTM and ANQGSEA. The CDR3 runs to 14 residues. CDR3 coding DNA: TGCAGCGTTGCTGGGACAGGGGGCACAGATACGCAGTATTTT. It yields the protein CSVAGTGGTDTQYF.

The chain carries TRBV11-2 and TRBJ2-4; 9 bases are shared with TRBD2. The CDR3 is 19 amino acids. The J segment lost 0 bases and the V segment lost 5 bases, leaving 14 bases of the junction unmatched. Germline CDR1 and CDR2: SGHAT and FQNNGV. The CDR3 coding sequence is TGTGCCAGCAGCCCCCGTTCGTTGCGGGAGGGAACAGCCAAAAACATTCAGTACTTC. It specifies CASSPRSLREGTAKNIQYF.

V gene TRBV10-3 combines with J gene TRBJ2-1, with D possibly TRBD1 on 6 matching bases. CDR1 and CDR2 from the germline V gene are ENHRY and SYGVKD. Trimming shortened V by 5 bases and J by 7 bases, and 6 bases separated the two germline ends. The CDR3 is 11 amino acids. DNA for the CDR3: TGTGCCATCAGTCAGGGGAATGAGCAGTTCTTC. Its translation: CAISQGNEQFF.